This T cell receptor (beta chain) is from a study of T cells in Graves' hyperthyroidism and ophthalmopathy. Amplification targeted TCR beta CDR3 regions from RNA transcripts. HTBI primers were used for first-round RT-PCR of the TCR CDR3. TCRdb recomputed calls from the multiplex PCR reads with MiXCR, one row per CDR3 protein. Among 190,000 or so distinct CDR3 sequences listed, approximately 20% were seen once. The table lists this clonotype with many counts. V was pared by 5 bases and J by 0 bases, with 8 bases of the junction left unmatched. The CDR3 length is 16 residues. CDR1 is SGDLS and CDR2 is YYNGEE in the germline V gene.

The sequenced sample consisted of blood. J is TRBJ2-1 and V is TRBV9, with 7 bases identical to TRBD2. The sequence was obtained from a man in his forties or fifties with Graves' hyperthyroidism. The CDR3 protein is CASSGPSGHSYNEQFF. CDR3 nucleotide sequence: TGTGCCAGCAGTGGTCCTAGCGGTCACTCCTACAATGAGCAGTTCTTC.